The clone carrying this T cell receptor beta chain came up many times. The antigen remains unidentified. The record originates from a study of human T cells and chemical hapten exposure. General study findings and limits: Those TCRs sitting above 1 in 1000 frequency stayed the same with DPC sensitization.

Individual cDNA molecules received unique molecular identifiers in the library. Authors' data handling: The median was roughly 95,000 TCRs per sample, ranging roughly 20,000 to 690,600. TCRdb re-called the RACE reads through MiXCR, storing one row per CDR3 protein. The V and J calls follow TCRdb's processing rather than the paper's. The repertoire holds more than 75,000 distinct CDR3 sequences, with about 9% as singletons. Time point given: healthy volunteer bleed at 6 weeks. Total RNA was isolated from unfractionated whole blood. Germline V gene data show CDR1 as SGHRS and CDR2 as YFSETQ. The V end lost 2 bases, the J end lost 4 bases, and 10 bases lay between the germline ends. CDR3 size: 13 residues.

Material: whole blood. The V gene is TRBV5-1, the J gene TRBJ2-7; maybe TRBD2 (5 bases). The sequence was collected from a male donor in good health. Some clones in this sample may be carry-over from other donors' samples. Here the CDR3 DNA reads TGCGCCAGCAGCTTAATAGGGAGTTACGAGCAGTACTTC. Its translation: CASSLIGSYEQYF.